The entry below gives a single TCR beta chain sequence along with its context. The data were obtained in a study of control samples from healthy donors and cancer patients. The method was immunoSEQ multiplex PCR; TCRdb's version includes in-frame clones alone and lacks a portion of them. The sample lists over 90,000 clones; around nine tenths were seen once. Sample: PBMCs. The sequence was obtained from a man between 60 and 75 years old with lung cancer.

CDR3 sequence reads: CASSQGPEGQVINEKLFF. The CDR3 DNA reads TGTGCCAGCAGCCAGGGCCCGGAAGGACAGGTGATTAATGAAAAACTGTTTTTT. The V gene is TRBV2, the J gene TRBJ1-4; 7 nucleotides match TRBD1. Germline CDR1 reads SNHLY; CDR2 reads FYNNEI. The junction had 17 bases not matched to a gene; V was cut back by 6 bases and J by 4 bases. This CDR3 contains 18 residues.